These 6 T cell receptor beta chains were all obtained from the same sample, sequenced in a study of blood T cell repertoires in COVID-19. The repertoire was sequenced with immunoSEQ multiplex PCR; TCRdb's copy has only in-frame clones and lacks some. In the table there are some 300,000 clones, over 85% of which are singletons. Sequenced: PBMCs or T cells enriched from blood (not recorded which). The receptors here all came from a woman aged 45-60 years who had been exposed to COVID-19.

V usage is TRBV6-5 and J usage is TRBJ2-1; 8 bases fit TRBD2. The CDR3 spans 15 residues. J was trimmed by 2 bases and V by 5 bases; bases with no gene match: 5. In germline, CDR1 is MNHEY, CDR2 SVGAGI. CDR3 sequence (DNA): TGTGCCAGCAGTCCCCGGGGGGGGACCTACAATGAGCAGTTCTTC. This encodes CASSPRGGTYNEQFF.

The chain has TRBV20-1 and TRBJ2-3; tentative D call: TRBD2 (7 bases). V shed 3 bases and J shed 4 bases, with 14 bases lying between them. Looked up from germline, CDR1 is DFQATT and CDR2 is SNEGSKA (reference sequence). The CDR3 sequence is 14 residues long. The CDR3 region is CSASSRGGADTQYF. The CDR3 DNA reads as TGCAGTGCTAGTTCGAGGGGGGGGGCAGATACGCAGTATTTT.

This sequence joins TRBV7-9 and TRBJ2-3; 9 positions agree with TRBD1. CDR1 is SEHNR and CDR2 is FQNEAQ in the germline V gene (reference sequence). Trimming took 5 bases from V and 4 from J; bases not matched to a gene: 7. The CDR3 covers 15 residues. This CDR3 reads CASSRTGEKADTQYF. In nucleotides, the CDR3 is TGTGCCAGCAGCCGGACAGGGGAGAAGGCAGATACGCAGTATTTT.

The V and J genes are TRBV5-1 and TRBJ2-2; a possible D gene is TRBD1 (6 bases). V gave up 0 bases and J gave up 7 bases, with 13 bases separating them. There are 15 residues in the CDR3. Germline V CDR1 and CDR2: SGHRS, YFSETQ. Written as DNA, the CDR3 is TGCGCCAGCAGCTTGGCCGCCAGGGGCAACGGGGAGCTGTTTTTT. Its protein is CASSLAARGNGELFF.

The genes are TRBV3-1 (or the pseudogene TRBV3-2) and TRBJ2-5; a possible D gene is TRBD2 (5 bases). The length of the CDR3 is 11 residues. The V end was cut by 5 bases, the J end by 5 bases, with 6 bases between. Germline V lookup: CDR1 LGHDT, CDR2 YNNKEL (reference sequence). For the CDR3, the DNA is TGTGCCAGCAGCGAGGGTGAGACCCAGTACTTC. It specifies CASSEGETQYF.

V and J are TRBV7-8 and TRBJ2-2, with 7 bases fitting TRBD1. From germline, CDR1 is SGHVS and CDR2 FQNEAQ. Losses at the gene ends were 1 base for V and 6 bases for J; bases not matched to a gene: 5. The CDR3 spans 15 residues. The chain's CDR3 is CASSLGGGAPGELFF. Written as DNA, the CDR3 is TGTGCCAGCAGCTTAGGAGGGGGCGCTCCCGGGGAGCTGTTTTTT.